Listed here are 27 T cell receptor beta chains from one sample, sequenced in a study of technical replicates of blood from a few donors. The method was immunoSEQ multiplex PCR; TCRdb's version includes in-frame clones alone and lacks a portion of them. The sample has 75,000 to 95,000 clones, 85% to 95% seen once. Sequenced sample: T cells isolated from PBMCs. Source of these receptors: a human donor in good health.

The chain joins TRBV2 to TRBJ2-7; 10 bases are shared with TRBD1. The length of the CDR3 is 15 residues. V lost 4 bases to trimming and J lost 0 bases; unmatched junction nucleotides: 3. Germline V CDR1 and CDR2: SNHLY, FYNNEI. The CDR3 protein is CASSGQGARSYEQYF. Written as DNA, the CDR3 is TGTGCCAGCAGTGGACAGGGGGCGCGCTCCTACGAGCAGTACTTC. Full variable domain (missing parts from reference TRBV2 and TRBJ2-7): EPEVTQTPSHQVTQMGQEVILRCVPISNHLYFYWYRQILGQKVEFLVSFYNNEISEKSEIFDDQFSVERPDGSNFTLKIRSTKLEDSAMYFCASSGQGARSYEQYFGPGTRLTVT.

The chain recombines TRBV10-3 with TRBJ2-2; maybe TRBD1 (5 bases). Germline loops: CDR1 ENHRY, CDR2 SYGVKD. V lost 3 bases to trimming and J lost 4 bases, with 12 bases between them. The length of the CDR3 is 15 residues. The CDR3 DNA is TGTGCCATCAGTGATTTGGACACCGTCACCGGGGAGCTGTTTTTT. The encoded protein is CAISDLDTVTGELFF.

The rearrangement joins TRBV19 to TRBJ1-5; D gene uncertain. Germline-derived CDR1 and CDR2 are LNHDA and SQIVND (reference sequence). V was cut by 3 bases and J by 7 bases, with 10 bases left in between. The CDR3 length is 13 residues. The CDR3 protein is CASSISGIQPQHF. The DNA of the CDR3 is TGTGCCAGTAGTATTTCCGGGATACAGCCCCAGCATTTT.

The chain is built from TRBV19 and TRBJ1-5, with a tentative D call TRBD1 (6 bases). The CDR3 has 15 amino acids. Germline loops: CDR1 LNHDA, CDR2 SQIVND (reference sequence). Trimming stripped 2 bases from V and 4 bases from J, with 12 bases between. For the CDR3, the DNA is TGTGCCAGTAGTATAACACAGGGACCTAATCAGCCCCAGCATTTT. Encoded protein: CASSITQGPNQPQHF.

The rearrangement uses TRBV27 and TRBJ2-1, with 11 bases aligning to TRBD2. Germline values: CDR1 MNHEY, CDR2 SMNVEV (reference sequence). With V trimmed by 1 base and J by 9 bases, 5 bases remained unmatched. This CDR3 contains 15 residues. CDR3 coding DNA: TGTGCCAGCAGTTTATGGCTAGCGGGAGGATTTGAGCAGTTCTTC. Protein sequence: CASSLWLAGGFEQFF.

The chain has TRBV5-1 and TRBJ2-5, with D perhaps matching TRBD1 (6 bases). V was clipped by 3 bases and J by 1 base, with 10 bases between them. Germline CDR1 is SGHRS and CDR2 is YFSETQ. This CDR3 spans 14 amino acids. The CDR3, as DNA: TGCGCCAGCAGCTATGGACAGAGCCAAGAGACCCAGTACTTC. Its translation is CASSYGQSQETQYF.

This clone is a singleton in its sample. The chain recombines TRBV5-1 with TRBJ1-3; perhaps TRBD1 as D (5 bases). The germline V and J ends were trimmed by 0 bases and 4 bases, with 5 bases remaining between them. The CDR3 covers 13 residues. CDR1 is SGHRS and CDR2 is YFSETQ in the germline V gene. CDR3 amino acids: CASSLEGGNTIYF. The CDR3 coding sequence is TGCGCCAGCAGCTTGGAGGGGGGAAACACCATATATTTT.

The table lists this clone with a count of one. The CDR3 DNA is TGTGCCAGCAGCTCCCCAGTAACCTATGGCTACACCTTC. Its translation is CASSSPVTYGYTF. This chain connects TRBV5-4 to TRBJ1-2; D uncertain. CDR1 SGHNT and CDR2 YYREEE come from the germline V gene (reference sequence). V shed 3 bases and J shed 4 bases, with 10 bases lying between them. CDR3 length equals 13 residues. Complete variable domain (other parts from reference TRBV5-4 and TRBJ1-2): ETGVTQSPTHLIKTRGQQVTLRCSSQSGHNTVSWYQQALGQGPQFIFQYYREEENGRGNFPPRFSGLQFPNYSSELNVNALELDDSALYLCASSSPVTYGYTFGSGTRLTVV.

This chain links TRBV19 with TRBJ2-7; no firm D call. This CDR3 region has 12 residues. V lost 9 bases and J 7 bases, leaving 16 bases between the germline ends. From germline, CDR1 is LNHDA and CDR2 SQIVND (reference sequence). CDR3 region: CASMTLRVEQYF. The CDR3 DNA follows: TGTGCCAGCATGACCCTCCGGGTTGAGCAGTACTTC. The full variable domain, completed using reference TRBV19 and TRBJ2-7, is DGGITQSPKYLFRKEGQNVTLSCEQNLNHDAMYWYRQDPGQGLRLIYYSQIVNDFQKGDIAEGYSVSREKKESFPLTVTSAQKNPTAFYLCASMTLRVEQYFGPGTRLTVT.

This clone was counted between two and nine times. The chain employs TRBV2 and TRBJ1-2; D gene uncertain. Germline V gene data show CDR1 as SNHLY and CDR2 as FYNNEI. The V end lost 3 bases, the J end lost 0 bases, and 5 bases lay between the germline ends. The CDR3 loop spans 13 amino acids. The CDR3 reads CASSDTANYGYTF. The CDR3 DNA is TGTGCCAGCAGTGATACAGCTAACTATGGCTACACCTTC.

The CDR3 is CASSYSSILPSYEQYF. The CDR3 nucleotides read TGTGCCAGCAGTTACTCGAGTATACTGCCCTCCTACGAGCAGTACTTC. The chain joins TRBV6-5 to TRBJ2-7, with D unresolved. In germline, CDR1 is MNHEY, CDR2 SVGAGI. The CDR3 sequence is 16 residues long. V lost 0 bases to trimming and J lost 0 bases, with 12 bases between them.

The chain recombines TRBV27 with TRBJ2-2; D ambiguous. This CDR3 contains 14 residues. V was clipped by 5 bases and J by 2 bases, with 9 bases between them. The V gene's germline CDR1 is MNHEY and CDR2 SMNVEV (reference sequence). The CDR3 DNA is TGTGCCAGCAGTCCGACACTTAACACCGGGGAGCTGTTTTTT. As protein: CASSPTLNTGELFF.

The J gene is TRBJ2-2, the V gene TRBV27; D gene ambiguous. Germline CDR1 MNHEY, CDR2 SMNVEV (reference sequence). The CDR3 consists of 16 residues. Trimming left V 5 bases short and J 3 bases short, with 16 bases between. As DNA, the CDR3 is TGTGCCAGCAGTCCTTCTCATCGGGTGTACACCGGGGAGCTGTTTTTT. As protein: CASSPSHRVYTGELFF.

In nucleotides, the CDR3 is TGTGCCAGCAGCCCCACAGGGAATTTCGCAGATACGCAGTATTTT. Its translation: CASSPTGNFADTQYF. The chain recombines TRBV9 with TRBJ2-3, with D possibly being TRBD1 (6 bases). Germline V CDR1 and CDR2: SGDLS, YYNGEE. The CDR3 has 15 residues. V was shortened by 4 bases and J by 4 bases, with 16 bases between the two germline ends.

The chain uses TRBV7-9 and TRBJ2-7, with 9 bases fitting TRBD1. The CDR3 covers 15 residues. Germline V CDR1 and CDR2: SEHNR, FQNEAQ (reference sequence). V shed 6 bases, J shed 0 bases, and the junction held 6 bases outside the gene matches. In nucleotides, the CDR3 is TGTGCCAGCAGACCAACAGGGGGCGTCTCCTACGAGCAGTACTTC. It codes for CASRPTGGVSYEQYF.

CDR3 amino acids: CAWSVEADNSNQPQHF. For the CDR3, the DNA is TGTGCCTGGAGTGTAGAGGCGGATAATAGCAATCAGCCCCAGCATTTT. V usage is TRBV30 and J usage is TRBJ1-5; the D is unclear. The CDR3 runs 16 residues. Trimming removed 0 bases at V and 0 bases at J, with 12 bases between. The germline CDR1 and CDR2 sequences are GTSNPN and SVGIG (reference sequence).

This chain uses TRBV28 with TRBJ1-2; D possibly corresponds to TRBD1 (5 bases). V was cut by 4 bases and J by 8 bases, with 8 bases left in between. Germline V lookup: CDR1 MDHEN, CDR2 SYDVKM. The CDR3 has 11 amino acids. This CDR3 reads CASSSRGGYTF. CDR3 nucleotides: TGTGCCAGCAGTTCCCGGGGGGGCTACACCTTC.

The chain recombines TRBV5-6 with TRBJ2-7, with D tentatively TRBD1 (5 bases). The V end lost 0 bases, the J end lost 2 bases, and 12 bases lay between the germline ends. Germline V lookup: CDR1 SGHDT, CDR2 YYEEEE. The CDR3 consists of 15 residues. The CDR3, as DNA: TGTGCCAGCAGCTTGGAGGGGATGACCCCCTACGAGCAGTACTTC. Translating it yields CASSLEGMTPYEQYF.

CDR3 region: CASRKRDFSYNEQFF. CDR3 sequence (DNA): TGTGCCAGCAGAAAGCGGGACTTCTCCTACAATGAGCAGTTCTTC. The chain is built from TRBV28 and TRBJ2-1, with 7 nucleotides matching TRBD2. CDR3 length: 15 amino acids. The junction had 5 bases not matched to a gene; V was cut back by 6 bases and J by 0 bases. The germline CDR1 and CDR2 sequences are MDHEN and SYDVKM.

The V and J genes are TRBV27 and TRBJ2-7; 8 nucleotides line up with TRBD1. Germline trimming cut 6 bases from V and 6 bases from J; bases unmatched to any gene: 10. The CDR3 loop spans 14 amino acids. CDR1 and CDR2 (germline): MNHEY, SMNVEV (reference sequence). CDR3 residues: CASSFPPDRAEQYF. The CDR3 bases are TGTGCCAGCAGCTTCCCCCCGGACAGGGCCGAGCAGTACTTC.

For this clone: The junction departs from the called germline gene at one end, perhaps through a read error. The chain combines TRBV13 with TRBJ2-2; possible D gene TRBD1, 5 bases. Germline V gene data show CDR1 as PRHDT and CDR2 as FYEKMQ (reference sequence). The length of the CDR3 is 17 residues. This CDR3 is CASSSRAPGADTGELFF. The CDR3, as DNA: TGTGCCAGCAGCTCCCGGGCCCCTGGGGCGGACACCGGAGAGCTGTTTTTT.

The chain has TRBV7-8 and TRBJ2-7; D unclear. The CDR3 loop spans 14 amino acids. The V end was cut by 2 bases, the J end by 0 bases, with 8 bases between. CDR1 and CDR2 (germline): SGHVS, FQNEAQ. In DNA form, the CDR3 reads TGTGCCAGCAGCTTAACCGGCGGCTCCTACGAGCAGTACTTC. It specifies CASSLTGGSYEQYF.

The chain couples TRBV28 to TRBJ2-7; TRBD2 matches 15 bases. V was pared by 5 bases and J by 4 bases, with 15 bases of the junction left unmatched. CDR3 length equals 19 residues. Germline CDR1 and CDR2: MDHEN and SYDVKM. Written as DNA, the CDR3 is TGTGCCAGCAGTGGAATCTCGGGACTAGCGGGAGGCCGAGCGTACGAGCAGTACTTC. Its protein product is CASSGISGLAGGRAYEQYF.

This chain uses TRBV18 with TRBJ1-1, with D possibly being TRBD1 (6 bases). The CDR3 is 14 residues long. Germline V lookup: CDR1 KGHSH, CDR2 LQKENI. Trimming removed 5 bases at V and 0 bases at J, with 10 bases between. In DNA form, the CDR3 reads TGTGCCAGCTCATCGACAGGAATGAACACTGAAGCTTTCTTT. It encodes CASSSTGMNTEAFF.

The V call is TRBV6-6, the J call TRBJ1-2; no definite D call. There are 14 residues in the CDR3. Per germline, CDR1 MNHNY and CDR2 SVGAGI (reference sequence). The V end was cut by 5 bases, the J end by 5 bases, with 15 bases between. CDR3 protein: CASSRAWEIYGYTF. The CDR3 region has the DNA TGTGCCAGCAGTCGGGCCTGGGAGATATATGGCTACACCTTC.

The chain is built from TRBV4-1 and TRBJ1-2; D is ambiguous. CDR3 size: 15 residues. Trimming shortened V by 1 base and J by 8 bases, and 17 bases separated the two germline ends. CDR1 is MGHRA, CDR2 YSYEKL, per germline. The CDR3 spells CASSQVTNPSRGYTF. For the CDR3, the DNA is TGCGCCAGCAGCCAAGTCACGAATCCTTCCCGGGGCTACACCTTC.

The V gene is TRBV7-8, the J gene TRBJ1-1; D is uncertain. The CDR3 covers 14 residues. Germline V lookup: CDR1 SGHVS, CDR2 FQNEAQ. Deletions cut 2 bases from V and 0 bases from J, with 7 bases between. The chain's CDR3 is CASSLQMMNTEAFF. The CDR3 nucleotides are TGTGCCAGCAGCTTACAGATGATGAACACTGAAGCTTTCTTT.